This entry lists 23 T cell receptor beta chains sequenced from one sample in a study of shared clonotypes between healthy human individuals. Libraries were prepared by immunoSEQ multiplex PCR; TCRdb keeps only in-frame clonotypes and omits some of them. The profile covers around 2.1 million clones, with about 93% appearing a single time and more than 1.5% taken by the ten largest. In the naive CD8 group, cells lacked CD45RO and were positively selected for CCR7, so terminally differentiated effector memory CD45RA+ cells were left out. Specimen: naive CD8+ T cells from PBMCs. These receptors originate from a man between 18 and 35 years old in good health. Some clones in this sample may be carry-over from other donors' samples.

The chain employs TRBV11-2 and TRBJ2-1; 8 nucleotides align to TRBD2. CDR1 is SGHAT and CDR2 is FQNNGV in the germline V gene. The trim removed 1 base at V and 8 bases at J, leaving 7 bases unmatched. CDR3 length: 15 amino acids. Here the CDR3 reads CASSLAGGPGDEQFF. The CDR3 region has the DNA TGTGCCAGCAGCTTAGCGGGAGGGCCAGGCGATGAGCAGTTCTTC.

This sequence joins TRBV7-9 and TRBJ2-3, with D hard to call. CDR3 size: 14 residues. The germline V gene encodes CDR1 SEHNR and CDR2 FQNEAQ (reference sequence). V lost 1 base and J 6 bases, leaving 11 bases between the germline ends. The CDR3, as DNA: TGTGCCAGCAGCTTAGGCTTCTCCCTGGATACGCAGTATTTT. This translates into CASSLGFSLDTQYF. Full variable domain (missing parts from reference TRBV7-9 and TRBJ2-3): DTGVSQNPRHKITKRGQNVTFRCDPISEHNRLYWYRQTLGQGPEFLTYFQNEAQLEKSRLLSDRFSAERPKGSFSTLEIQRTEQGDSAMYLCASSLGFSLDTQYFGPGTRLTVL.

This clone was recorded once. J is TRBJ1-2 and V is TRBV27; D ambiguous. This CDR3 is 14 amino acids long. Germline loops: CDR1 MNHEY, CDR2 SMNVEV (reference sequence). V lost 5 bases, J lost 4 bases, and 14 bases lay in between. The CDR3 coding sequence is TGTGCCAGCAGTCCAACGGGGTTCCTCTATGGCTACACCTTC. This gives the protein CASSPTGFLYGYTF.

J is TRBJ1-5 and V is TRBV7-9, with D perhaps matching TRBD1 (5 bases). This CDR3 is 14 amino acids long. Trimming shortened V by 2 bases and J by 4 bases, and 9 bases separated the two germline ends. CDR1 and CDR2 from the germline V gene are SEHNR and FQNEAQ (reference sequence). The DNA for the CDR3 is TGTGCCAGCAGCTTATTGGGGGATAATCAGCCCCAGCATTTT. It codes for CASSLLGDNQPQHF.

The J gene is TRBJ1-1, the V gene TRBV4-3; perhaps TRBD1 as D (5 bases). CDR1 is LGHNA and CDR2 is YSLEER in the germline V gene. V lost 1 base and J lost 1, with 10 bases in between. The CDR3 is 15 residues long. The CDR3 here is CASSQVQGPNTEAFF. CDR3 nucleotides: TGCGCCAGCAGCCAAGTGCAGGGACCGAACACTGAAGCTTTCTTT.

V and J are TRBV7-9 and TRBJ2-7; possibly TRBD1 for D (5 bases). The V end lost 6 bases, the J end lost 1 base, and 16 bases lay between the germline ends. This CDR3 is built from 15 residues. The germline V gene encodes CDR1 SEHNR and CDR2 FQNEAQ (reference sequence). The CDR3 region has the DNA TGTGCCAGCAGGACCCCGGAGACAGCATCCTACGAGCAGTACTTC. Translating gives CASRTPETASYEQYF.

The gene calls are TRBV28 and TRBJ1-4; no firm D call. Germline V gives CDR1 MDHEN, CDR2 SYDVKM. The CDR3 is made up of 14 amino acids. V lost 6 bases, J lost 0 bases, and 8 bases lay in between. This CDR3 reads CASRGTPTNEKLFF. As DNA, the CDR3 is TGTGCCAGCAGGGGCACCCCAACTAATGAAAAACTGTTTTTT.

A single count supports this clone. The chain has TRBV6-6 and TRBJ2-5, with unresolved D. The J call may be wrong; the DNA end is better matched by TRBJ2-7. Germline CDR1 and CDR2: MNHNY and SVGAGI (reference sequence). This CDR3 comprises 14 residues. The CDR3 loop is CASSYETASYEQYF. CDR3 nucleotide sequence: TGTGCCAGCAGTTACGAGACCGCCTCCTACGAGCAGTACTTC.

Here the CDR3 DNA reads TGTGCCAGCAGTTCGTGGAATAGCGGGAACCACAATGAGCAGTTCTTC. Residues: CASSSWNSGNHNEQFF. V and J are TRBV27 and TRBJ2-1; TRBD2 aligns across 8 bases. This CDR3 contains 16 residues. Looked up from germline, CDR1 is MNHEY and CDR2 is SMNVEV (reference sequence). J lost 5 bases, V lost 4 bases, and 10 bases had no gene match.

As for this clone: Since a much larger clone is just one base distant, this may be a read error. This CDR3 is also generated by other DNA sequences in the sample. The chain employs TRBV27 and TRBJ2-5; no firm D call. Deletions cut 6 bases from V and 2 bases from J, with 10 bases between. Germline CDR1 and CDR2: MNHEY and SMNVEV (reference sequence). The CDR3 runs to 13 residues. The CDR3 DNA reads TGTGCCAGCAGCCTCTGGAGACAAGAGACCCAGTACTTC. It yields the protein CASSLWRQETQYF.

The gene calls are TRBV11-3 and TRBJ2-3; tentative D call: TRBD1 (6 bases). Germline V gene data show CDR1 as SGHNT and CDR2 as YENEEA. The CDR3 covers 15 residues. With 1 base removed from V and 0 bases from J, the gap between germline ends came to 8 bases. The CDR3 sequence is CASSLGGPSTDTQYF. Written as DNA, the CDR3 is TGTGCCAGCAGCTTAGGGGGGCCTAGCACAGATACGCAGTATTTT.

This clone came up a few times. At one end, the junction sequence differs from germline, possibly due to a read error. The chain has TRBV6-1 and TRBJ1-1; no clear D. Germline values: CDR1 MNHNS, CDR2 SASEGT. CDR3 length equals 11 residues. The CDR3 nucleotides are TGTGCCAGCAGCGAAGCGAGAAAAGCTTTCTTT. This sequence encodes CASSEARKAFF.

This chain connects TRBV28 to TRBJ2-7; 10 bases agree with TRBD2. The V gene end was trimmed by 6 bases and the J gene end by 3 bases; junction bases not matched to a gene: 5. The CDR3 has 14 amino acids. Germline loops: CDR1 MDHEN, CDR2 SYDVKM. Here the CDR3 reads CASRIAGGLYEQYF. The CDR3 region has the DNA TGTGCCAGCAGGATAGCGGGAGGCCTCTACGAGCAGTACTTC.

This chain joins TRBV7-9 and TRBJ1-4; 7 bases line up with TRBD1. Looked up from germline, CDR1 is SEHNR and CDR2 is FQNEAQ (reference sequence). Trimming at V came to 5 bases and at J to 0 bases, leaving 12 bases not matched to a gene. This CDR3 has 18 residues. The CDR3, as DNA: TGTGCCAGCAGCCCTACGTTAGGGGGCATGGCAACTAATGAAAAACTGTTTTTT. Translated: CASSPTLGGMATNEKLFF.

Only a few counts were recorded for this clone. The rearrangement joins TRBV2 to TRBJ2-2, with a weak D call TRBD2 (6 bases). The germline V gene encodes CDR1 SNHLY and CDR2 FYNNEI. The ends were cut back, 3 bases at V and 1 base at J, with 12 bases in the middle. The CDR3 spans 16 residues. DNA of the CDR3: TGTGCCAGCAGTGACCTCGGGACTGAGAACACCGGGGAGCTGTTTTTT. This gives the protein CASSDLGTENTGELFF.

The V call is TRBV11-2, the J call TRBJ1-1; a possible D gene is TRBD1 (6 bases). Germline CDR1 reads SGHAT; CDR2 reads FQNNGV. Trimming shortened V by 4 bases and J by 1 base, and 19 bases separated the two germline ends. The CDR3 runs 17 residues. In nucleotides, the CDR3 is TGTGCCAGCAGCTCTACTAACCATCAGGGGACGAACACTGAAGCTTTCTTT. Its protein product is CASSSTNHQGTNTEAFF.

The rearrangement uses TRBV29-1 and TRBJ1-2; maybe TRBD1 (6 bases). Germline V gives CDR1 SQVTM, CDR2 ANQGSEA. The CDR3 is made up of 11 amino acids. V lost 6 bases and J 8 bases, leaving 13 bases between the germline ends. The CDR3 DNA follows: TGCAGCGTGCCGGACAGAGGAGGCTACACCTTC. This encodes CSVPDRGGYTF.

This chain joins TRBV6-5 and TRBJ1-2; 7 bases agree with TRBD1. Germline values: CDR1 MNHEY, CDR2 SVGAGI. The junction had 7 bases not matched to a gene; V was cut back by 6 bases and J by 3 bases. The CDR3 covers 14 residues. The CDR3 DNA follows: TGTGCCAGCAGACCCGGACAGGAGTACTATGGCTACACCTTC. Amino acid sequence: CASRPGQEYYGYTF.

The sample holds a few counts of this clone. The chain combines TRBV29-1 with TRBJ1-1, with D possibly being TRBD1 (6 bases). Trimming removed 5 bases at V and 5 bases at J, with 12 bases between. Germline V CDR1 and CDR2: SQVTM, ANQGSEA. There are 12 residues in the CDR3. The CDR3 region has the DNA TGCAGCGTTTACAGGGTTGGGACTGAAGCTTTCTTT. This translates into CSVYRVGTEAFF. Full variable domain (remainder filled in from reference TRBV29-1 and TRBJ1-1): SAVISQKPSRDICQRGTSLTIQCQVDSQVTMMFWYRQQPGQSLTLIATANQGSEATYESGFVIDKFPISRPNLTFSTLTVSNMSPEDSSIYLCSVYRVGTEAFFGQGTRLTVV.

On this clone itself: This specimen includes other DNA sequences encoding the same CDR3. The V call is TRBV9, the J call TRBJ2-1, with D perhaps matching TRBD2 (5 bases). The germline gives CDR1 SGDLS, CDR2 YYNGEE. V was pared by 3 bases and J by 3 bases, with 7 bases between. The CDR3 has 13 residues. The CDR3 sequence is CASSGGLYNEQFF. The CDR3 region has the DNA TGTGCCAGCAGCGGCGGACTCTACAATGAGCAGTTCTTC.

In the case of this clone: One base away lies a much larger clone, so this may be a sequencing read error. Other DNA sequences from this sample encode an identical CDR3 as well. J is TRBJ2-5 and V is TRBV11-2; D is ambiguous. CDR1 and CDR2 (germline): SGHAT, FQNNGV. Trimming pared 3 bases from V and 4 bases from J, leaving 3 bases between. The CDR3 runs 11 residues. CDR3 protein: CASSFGETQYF. The CDR3 region has the DNA TGTGCCAGCAGCTTCGGAGAGACCCAGTACTTC.

The CDR3 bases are TGTGCCAGCAGTTTTTGGGCAGGGGGCGTATACGAGCAGTACTTC. Protein product: CASSFWAGGVYEQYF. J is TRBJ2-7 and V is TRBV28; 8 bases agree with TRBD1. Trimming at V came to 3 bases and at J to 4 bases, leaving 8 bases not matched to a gene. This CDR3 contains 15 residues. The germline CDR1 and CDR2 sequences are MDHEN and SYDVKM.

The rearrangement joins TRBV29-1 to TRBJ1-1; TRBD1 aligns across 9 bases. The CDR3 is 14 residues long. CDR1 SQVTM and CDR2 ANQGSEA come from the germline V gene. Trimming cost V 6 bases and J 0 bases; bases outside gene matches: 5. In DNA, the CDR3 is TGCAGCGTGGGGACAGGGATCATGAACACTGAAGCTTTCTTT. Protein sequence: CSVGTGIMNTEAFF.